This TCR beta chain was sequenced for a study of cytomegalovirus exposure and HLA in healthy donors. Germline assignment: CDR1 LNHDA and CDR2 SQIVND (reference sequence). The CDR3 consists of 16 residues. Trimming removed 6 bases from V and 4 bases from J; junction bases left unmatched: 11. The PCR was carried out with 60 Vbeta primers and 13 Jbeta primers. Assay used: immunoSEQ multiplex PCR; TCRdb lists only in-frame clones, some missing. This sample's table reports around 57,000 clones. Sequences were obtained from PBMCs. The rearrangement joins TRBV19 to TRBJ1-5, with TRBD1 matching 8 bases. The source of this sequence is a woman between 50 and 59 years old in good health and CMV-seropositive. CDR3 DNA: TGTGCCAGTAGCACCTACGGACAGGGTATTAATCAGCCCCAGCATTTT. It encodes CASSTYGQGINQPQHF. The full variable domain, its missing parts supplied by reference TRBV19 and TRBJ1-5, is DGGITQSPKYLFRKEGQNVTLSCEQNLNHDAMYWYRQDPGQGLRLIYYSQIVNDFQKGDIAEGYSVSREKKESFPLTVTSAQKNPTAFYLCASSTYGQGINQPQHFGDGTRLSIL.